The 31 T cell receptor beta chains in this list originate from one sample, sequenced in a study of shared clonotypes between healthy human individuals. The assay was immunoSEQ multiplex PCR, and TCRdb's table has in-frame clones only and misses some. The sample consists of roughly 2,300,000 clones, 80% to 95% of them appearing once. Material: naive CD4+ T cells from PBMCs. The subset: CD45RA+ positively selected. These receptors all stem from a man between 18 and 35 years old in good health. Some clones in this sample may be carry-over from other donors' samples.

This clone was detected a few times. The same CDR3 also results from other DNA sequences found in this sample. This sequence joins TRBV5-1 and TRBJ2-3; 10 positions match TRBD1. Trimming removed 4 bases from V and 0 bases from J; junction bases left unmatched: 2. The CDR3 contains 15 residues. In germline, CDR1 is SGHRS, CDR2 YFSETQ. The CDR3 spells CASSRDRGSTDTQYF. CDR3 sequence (DNA): TGCGCCAGCAGCCGGGACAGGGGAAGCACAGATACGCAGTATTTT. The full variable domain, rest sourced from reference TRBV5-1 and TRBJ2-3, is KAGVTQTPRYLIKTRGQQVTLSCSPISGHRSVSWYQQTPGQGLQFLFEYFSETQRNKGNFPGRFSGRQFSNSRSEMNVSTLELGDSALYLCASSRDRGSTDTQYFGPGTRLTVL.

The chain uses TRBV18 and TRBJ1-2; 7 nucleotides line up with TRBD1. The V gene's germline CDR1 is KGHSH and CDR2 LQKENI. Trimming at V came to 8 bases and at J to 7 bases, leaving 13 bases not matched to a gene. The CDR3 has 14 residues. This chain's CDR3 is CASAPQTGEGGYTF. CDR3 sequence (DNA): TGTGCCAGCGCGCCTCAAACAGGGGAAGGTGGCTACACCTTC. Filled out from reference TRBV18 and TRBJ1-2, the complete variable domain reads NAGVMQNPRHLVRRRGQEARLRCSPMKGHSHVYWYRQLPEEGLKFMVYLQKENIIDESGMPKERFSAEFPKEGPSILRIQQVVRGDSAAYFCASAPQTGEGGYTFGSGTRLTVV.

The chain links TRBV7-9 to TRBJ2-5; 7 positions match TRBD2. The CDR3 totals 15 residues. CDR1 and CDR2 (germline): SEHNR, FQNEAQ (reference sequence). V dropped 5 bases and J dropped 5; count of bases not matched to a gene: 11. The chain's CDR3 is CASSNGGGRGETQYF. The CDR3 DNA is TGTGCCAGCAGCAATGGGGGAGGGCGGGGCGAGACCCAGTACTTC.

As DNA, the CDR3 is TGTGCCAGCAGCCCTACTAGGATGCGCGAGCAGTACTTC. Translated: CASSPTRMREQYF. The V call is TRBV6-5, the J call TRBJ2-7; possibly TRBD2 for D (5 bases). This CDR3 comprises 13 residues. Germline CDR1 MNHEY, CDR2 SVGAGI. Deletions cut 6 bases from V and 6 bases from J, with 15 bases between.

The chain uses TRBV27 and TRBJ1-2, with 8 nucleotides matching TRBD1. Germline V gene data show CDR1 as MNHEY and CDR2 as SMNVEV (reference sequence). V lost 5 bases to trimming and J lost 5 bases; unmatched junction nucleotides: 7. The CDR3 spans 14 residues. The CDR3 is CASSLRGRSYGYTF. In nucleotides, the CDR3 is TGTGCCAGCAGTCTCAGGGGGCGCTCGTATGGCTACACCTTC.

J is TRBJ2-7 and V is TRBV4-1, with 7 nucleotides matching TRBD1. The CDR3 contains 14 residues. J gave up 1 base and V 2 bases, and 2 bases lay outside the gene matches. Looked up from germline, CDR1 is MGHRA and CDR2 is YSYEKL. DNA of the CDR3: TGCGCCAGCAGCCAATGGGGACAGTCCTACGAGCAGTACTTC. Amino acids: CASSQWGQSYEQYF.

V usage is TRBV2 and J usage is TRBJ2-2, with TRBD1 matching over 7 bases. The ends lost 6 bases at V and 4 bases at J; junction bases unmatched: 2. Germline CDR1 reads SNHLY; CDR2 reads FYNNEI. This CDR3 region has 13 residues. The CDR3 reads CASRNRGTGELFF. CDR3 DNA: TGTGCCAGCAGGAACAGGGGCACCGGGGAGCTGTTTTTT.

The DNA for the CDR3 is TGTGCCAGCAGTGTCACAGGGGAGAATCAGCCCCAGCATTTT. Amino acid sequence: CASSVTGENQPQHF. V is TRBV6-1 and J is TRBJ1-5, with 7 bases aligning to TRBD1. Germline assignment: CDR1 MNHNS and CDR2 SASEGT. The CDR3 loop spans 14 amino acids. V trimming: 4 bases; J trimming: 4 bases; junction bases outside the gene matches: 4.

This rearrangement joins TRBV19 to TRBJ1-2; 7 positions match TRBD1. The CDR3 length is 15 residues. The J segment lost 2 bases and the V segment lost 5 bases, leaving 8 bases of the junction unmatched. Germline V gene sequence: CDR1 LNHDA, CDR2 SQIVND (reference sequence). CDR3 loop: CASSLQGGGNYGYTF. The CDR3 DNA reads as TGTGCCAGTAGTCTCCAGGGGGGAGGGAACTATGGCTACACCTTC.

This clone was recorded only once. The chain is built from TRBV2 and TRBJ2-7; 11 positions agree with TRBD1. The CDR3 runs 15 residues. Looked up from germline, CDR1 is SNHLY and CDR2 is FYNNEI. V lost 3 bases to trimming and J lost 7 bases; unmatched junction nucleotides: 8. The CDR3 DNA sequence: TGTGCCAGCAGTGAGGCAGGACAGGGGGCGCGGGAGCAGTACTTC. It is translated as CASSEAGQGAREQYF.

Regarding this clone: Other DNA sequences in this specimen translate into the identical CDR3. V and J are TRBV9 and TRBJ2-1, with 9 bases fitting TRBD2. CDR3 size: 16 residues. CDR1 and CDR2 from the germline V gene are SGDLS and YYNGEE. V lost 0 bases to trimming and J lost 2 bases; unmatched junction nucleotides: 3. The CDR3 sequence is CASSVVASGTYNEQFF. The CDR3 bases are TGTGCCAGCAGCGTAGTGGCTAGCGGGACCTACAATGAGCAGTTCTTC.

The chain has TRBV11-3 and TRBJ2-1; D might be TRBD1 (6 bases). There are 16 residues in the CDR3. Germline CDR1 reads SGHNT; CDR2 reads YENEEA. V lost 5 bases, J lost 0 bases, and 14 bases lay in between. CDR3 sequence: CASSGQTGNSYNEQFF. The CDR3 DNA sequence: TGTGCCAGCAGCGGACAGACAGGCAACTCCTACAATGAGCAGTTCTTC.

The V call is TRBV2, the J call TRBJ1-3, with D perhaps TRBD1 (5 bases). The CDR3 loop spans 14 amino acids. Trimming stripped 8 bases from V and 2 bases from J, with 13 bases between. Germline CDR1 is SNHLY and CDR2 is FYNNEI. The CDR3 DNA reads as TGTGCCAGCGCACTTGGGGGGGCTGGAAACACCATATATTTT. This codes for CASALGGAGNTIYF.

CDR3 protein: CAWGVANEKLFF. CDR3 sequence (DNA): TGTGCCTGGGGAGTTGCTAATGAAAAACTGTTTTTT. The chain uses TRBV30 and TRBJ1-4; D unclear. This CDR3 is built from 12 residues. From germline, CDR1 is GTSNPN and CDR2 SVGIG (reference sequence). Trimming stripped 5 bases from V and 3 bases from J, with 7 bases between.

This chain uses TRBV28 with TRBJ2-7; 8 bases align to TRBD1. CDR1 is MDHEN and CDR2 is SYDVKM in the germline V gene. CDR3 length equals 14 residues. The trim removed 8 bases at V and 5 bases at J, leaving 11 bases unmatched. The CDR3 loop reads CASPGPGGQNEQYF. CDR3 nucleotides: TGTGCCAGCCCAGGCCCAGGGGGCCAGAACGAGCAGTACTTC. The variable domain in full, with the rest retrieved from reference TRBV28 and TRBJ2-7, is DVKVTQSSRYLVKRTGEKVFLECVQDMDHENMFWYRQDPGLGLRLIYFSYDVKMKEKGDIPEGYSVSREKKERFSLILESASTNQTSMYLCASPGPGGQNEQYFGPGTRLTVT.

The V gene is TRBV6-5, the J gene TRBJ1-1, with TRBD1 identical over 10 bases. Per the germline V gene, CDR1 is MNHEY and CDR2 is SVGAGI. The V segment lost 6 bases and the J segment 4 bases; nucleotides outside the gene matches: 8. The length of the CDR3 is 15 residues. The CDR3 loop reads CASRARTGGITEAFF. The DNA of the CDR3 is TGTGCCAGCAGGGCCAGGACAGGGGGAATCACTGAAGCTTTCTTT.

In its sample, this clone was seen once. The rearrangement joins TRBV4-1 to TRBJ2-7; 10 nucleotides agree with TRBD1. The trim removed 0 bases at V and 4 bases at J, leaving 12 bases unmatched. The germline V gene encodes CDR1 MGHRA and CDR2 YSYEKL. This CDR3 comprises 18 residues. CDR3 sequence reads: CASSQDPLGTGVSYEQYF. The CDR3 nucleotides are TGCGCCAGCAGCCAAGATCCGTTAGGGACAGGGGTCTCATACGAGCAGTACTTC.

This clone was recorded only once. This chain joins TRBV21-1 and TRBJ1-6. TRBV21-1 is termed a pseudogene. The CDR3 spans 15 residues. Here the CDR3 DNA reads TGTGCCAGCAGCAAATTGAACAGGGAGGCCTCGGCCCTCCACTTT. This codes for CASSKLNREASALHF.

The chain employs TRBV7-3 and TRBJ1-1; tentatively, D is TRBD1 (5 bases). Trimming took off 5 bases at V and 4 bases at J, with 14 bases between the two ends. There are 14 residues in the CDR3. From germline, CDR1 is SGHTA and CDR2 FQGTGA. CDR3 nucleotides: TGTGCCAGCAGCCCCGGCAGGGCAGGCACTGAAGCTTTCTTT. This encodes CASSPGRAGTEAFF.

This clone turned up a few times. V usage is TRBV28 and J usage is TRBJ2-7; TRBD2 aligns across 12 bases. The CDR3 loop spans 15 amino acids. V dropped 4 bases and J dropped 4; count of bases not matched to a gene: 5. Germline V gene data show CDR1 as MDHEN and CDR2 as SYDVKM. The CDR3 DNA reads as TGTGCCAGCAGTTCCCCCGGGACTAGCGGGTACGAGCAGTACTTC. This encodes CASSSPGTSGYEQYF.

In DNA, the CDR3 is TGTGCCAGCACCCCAGAGGGGAGGTCTGGGGCCAACGTCCTGACTTTC. Its protein is CASTPEGRSGANVLTF. The V and J genes are TRBV28 and TRBJ2-6, with D perhaps matching TRBD2 (6 bases). The ends were cut back, 7 bases at V and 1 base at J, with 14 bases in the middle. This CDR3 is 16 amino acids long. Germline V gene sequence: CDR1 MDHEN, CDR2 SYDVKM.

The chain is built from TRBV6-5 and TRBJ1-3; D ambiguous. Germline CDR1 reads MNHEY; CDR2 reads SVGAGI. There are 13 residues in the CDR3. V lost 8 bases and J lost 4, with 12 bases in between. The CDR3 DNA sequence: TGTGCCAGCGGCGAGTCTGAGGGAAACACCATATATTTT. It codes for CASGESEGNTIYF.

The V and J genes are TRBV28 and TRBJ2-5, with 11 bases fitting TRBD1. The CDR3 consists of 15 residues. Germline assignment: CDR1 MDHEN and CDR2 SYDVKM. The J segment lost 2 bases and the V segment lost 6 bases, leaving 5 bases of the junction unmatched. The chain's CDR3 is CASSEGQGVQETQYF. The CDR3 DNA sequence: TGTGCCAGCAGCGAGGGACAGGGGGTTCAAGAGACCCAGTACTTC.

The V call is TRBV5-4, the J call TRBJ1-1; 8 bases line up with TRBD1. Trimming removed 3 bases from V and 0 bases from J; junction bases left unmatched: 7. Germline V lookup: CDR1 SGHNT, CDR2 YYREEE (reference sequence). The CDR3 is 16 residues long. CDR3 amino acids: CASSSRTGRMNTEAFF. CDR3 coding DNA: TGTGCCAGCAGCTCAAGGACAGGGCGAATGAACACTGAAGCTTTCTTT.

This sequence joins TRBV5-4 and TRBJ1-2; D unclear. V was trimmed by 4 bases and J by 2 bases, leaving 9 bases between them. Per the germline V gene, CDR1 is SGHNT and CDR2 is YYREEE (reference sequence). The CDR3 spans 13 residues. DNA for the CDR3: TGTGCCAGCAGCGCGGACCGCAACTATGGCTACACCTTC. Protein sequence: CASSADRNYGYTF.

The chain recombines TRBV7-9 with TRBJ2-6; D gene uncertain. Germline CDR1 and CDR2: SEHNR and FQNEAQ (reference sequence). The ends were cut back, 5 bases at V and 1 base at J, with 12 bases in the middle. The CDR3 is 16 amino acids. CDR3 coding DNA: TGTGCCAGCAGCCCGGCCTGGGCTTCTGGGGCCAACGTCCTGACTTTC. The encoded protein is CASSPAWASGANVLTF. Drawing the rest from reference TRBV7-9 and TRBJ2-6, the complete variable domain is DTGVSQNPRHKITKRGQNVTFRCDPISEHNRLYWYRQTLGQGPEFLTYFQNEAQLEKSRLLSDRFSAERPKGSFSTLEIQRTEQGDSAMYLCASSPAWASGANVLTFGAGSRLTVL.

This clone has just one count. This chain joins TRBV30 and TRBJ2-1, with TRBD2 matching over 12 bases. Trimming cost V 5 bases and J 9 bases; bases outside gene matches: 11. This CDR3 region has 15 residues. The germline V gene has CDR1 GTSNPN and CDR2 SVGIG (reference sequence). CDR3 region: CAWGISSGRAGEQFF. The DNA for the CDR3 is TGTGCCTGGGGGATTTCTAGCGGGAGGGCCGGTGAGCAGTTCTTC.

The rearrangement uses TRBV25-1 and TRBJ1-1, with D perhaps matching TRBD1 (5 bases). Germline loops: CDR1 MGHDK, CDR2 SYGVNS. The CDR3 runs to 15 residues. The V and J ends lost 3 bases and 4 bases respectively, with 15 bases between them. CDR3 DNA sequence: TGTGCCAGCAGTGATAACGGGGGGAGAGGCACTGAAGCTTTCTTT. Protein: CASSDNGGRGTEAFF.

The chain has TRBV7-9 and TRBJ1-2; 11 bases agree with TRBD1. V dropped 5 bases and J dropped 7; count of bases not matched to a gene: 6. The CDR3 totals 14 residues. The V gene's germline CDR1 is SEHNR and CDR2 FQNEAQ (reference sequence). The CDR3 spells CASSPSGTGGGYTF. CDR3 bases: TGTGCCAGCAGCCCTTCCGGGACAGGGGGTGGCTACACCTTC.

This clone was detected a few times. The chain is built from TRBV4-2 and TRBJ1-1; perhaps TRBD1 as D (6 bases). The CDR3 is made up of 15 amino acids. In germline, CDR1 is LGHNA, CDR2 YNFKEQ. The V gene lost 0 bases and the J gene lost 5 bases, with 13 bases spanning the gap. The CDR3, as DNA: TGTGCCAGCAGCCAAGAAGGAGGGGGAGGGACTGAAGCTTTCTTT. Translation gives CASSQEGGGGTEAFF.

The CDR3 loop reads CASSLASGLNEQFF. The CDR3 coding sequence is TGTGCCAGCAGCTTGGCTTCGGGACTCAATGAGCAGTTCTTC. This chain links TRBV5-6 with TRBJ2-1; tentative D call: TRBD2 (6 bases). CDR3 size: 14 residues. Per the germline V gene, CDR1 is SGHDT and CDR2 is YYEEEE. V dropped 0 bases and J dropped 6 bases, with 10 bases sitting between them.